This T cell receptor (beta chain) was sequenced for a study of T cells after yellow fever vaccination. Germline CDR1 and CDR2: SGHTS and YDEGEE. V was pared by 1 base and J by 0 bases, with 4 bases between. This CDR3 contains 13 residues. TCRdb analysed the 5' RACE reads with MiXCR anew, one entry per CDR3 protein. Of around 250,000 distinct CDR3 sequences in the sample, less than 9% were seen once. Sequencing used CD4+ T cells sorted from PBMCs, obtained 15 days after the yellow fever booster vaccination. The chain recombines TRBV5-8 with TRBJ2-5; D uncertain. This receptor was identified in a man aged 25 to 45 who received the YFV17D yellow fever vaccine. The DNA of the CDR3 is TGTGCCAGCAGCTTGAAGAACCAAGAGACCCAGTACTTC. Translating gives CASSLKNQETQYF. Filled out from reference TRBV5-8 and TRBJ2-5, the complete variable domain reads EAGVTQSPTHLIKTRGQQATLRCSPISGHTSVYWYQQALGLGLQFLLWYDEGEERNRGNFPPRFSGRQFPNYSSELNVNALELEDSALYLCASSLKNQETQYFGPGTRLLVL.